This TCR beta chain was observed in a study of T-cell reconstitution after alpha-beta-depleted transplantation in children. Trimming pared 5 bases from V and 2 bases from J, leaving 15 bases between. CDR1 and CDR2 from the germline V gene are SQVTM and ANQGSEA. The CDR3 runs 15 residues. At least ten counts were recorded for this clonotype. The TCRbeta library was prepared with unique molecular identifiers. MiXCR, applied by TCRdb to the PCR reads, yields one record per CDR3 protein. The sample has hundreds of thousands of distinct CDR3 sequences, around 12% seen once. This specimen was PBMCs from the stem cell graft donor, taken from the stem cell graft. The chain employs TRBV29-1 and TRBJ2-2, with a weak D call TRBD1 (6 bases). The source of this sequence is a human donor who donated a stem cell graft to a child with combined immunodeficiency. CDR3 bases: TGCAGCGTTTCGCGTACGGGGACAAACACCGGGGAGCTGTTTTTT. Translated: CSVSRTGTNTGELFF.